Listed below are T cell receptor beta chains from one sample, sequenced in a study of CD8 T cells in Susac syndrome. MiXCR was run by TCRdb on the immunoSEQ multiplex PCR reads, yielding one entry per CDR3 protein. Counted here are 250,000 to 350,000 distinct CDR3 sequences, around 84% occurring once; the ten biggest clones make up about 0.11%. Sequenced sample: CD8+ T cells from PBMCs. These receptors originate from a human donor with multiple sclerosis. Both conserved end residues are part of each CDR3. Fields, in order: J gene, V gene, clone size, D gene, CDR3 DNA, CDR3 protein. A D gene is named only where the DNA matches it firmly. Rows give clone size only sometimes, using once, few, many, or a class for an expanded clone.

j_gene: TRBJ2-7; v_gene: TRBV6-5; abundance: few; d_gene: NA; CDR3nt: TGTGCCAGCAGCTCAGGGATGGGCTCCTACGAGCAGTACTTC; CDR3aa: CASSSGMGSYEQYF
j_gene: TRBJ1-1; v_gene: TRBV20-1; abundance: NA; d_gene: NA; CDR3nt: TGCAGTGCTTACGGGTACACTGAAGCTTTCTTT; CDR3aa: CSAYGYTEAFF
j_gene: TRBJ1-3; v_gene: TRBV6-1; abundance: NA; d_gene: NA; CDR3nt: TGTGCCAGCACCCTTAGAAACACCATATATTTT; CDR3aa: CASTLRNTIYF
j_gene: TRBJ2-1; v_gene: TRBV30; abundance: once; d_gene: TRBD2; CDR3nt: TGTGCCTGGAGTACTAGCGGGAGGGCCCGTGAGCAGTTCTTC; CDR3aa: CAWSTSGRAREQFF
j_gene: TRBJ2-3; v_gene: TRBV27; abundance: NA; d_gene: NA; CDR3nt: TGTGCCAGCCGGGAAGGGGCTAGCACAGATACGCAGTATTTT; CDR3aa: CASREGASTDTQYF
j_gene: TRBJ2-3; v_gene: TRBV30; abundance: NA; d_gene: NA; CDR3nt: TGTGGCTCGGAGATCGGCAGGCCAGCTTCGACAGATACGCAGTATTTT; CDR3aa: CGSEIGRPASTDTQYF
j_gene: TRBJ2-7; v_gene: TRBV6-5; abundance: few; d_gene: NA; CDR3nt: TGTGCCAGCAGCTACGGACGTCAGAGCTCCTACGAGCAGTACTTC; CDR3aa: CASSYGRQSSYEQYF
j_gene: TRBJ2-5; v_gene: TRBV4-1; abundance: NA; d_gene: TRBD2; CDR3nt: TGCGCCAGCAGCCAGAAGAAAGCGGGATTTGGGGAGACCCAGTACTTC; CDR3aa: CASSQKKAGFGETQYF
j_gene: TRBJ2-7; v_gene: TRBV7-2; abundance: once; d_gene: NA; CDR3nt: TGTGCCAGCAGCGACGGACTGGGGTACGAGCAGTACTTC; CDR3aa: CASSDGLGYEQYF
j_gene: TRBJ2-1; v_gene: TRBV2; abundance: NA; d_gene: NA; CDR3nt: TGTGCCAGCACTCGCCTCAATGAGCAGTTCTTC; CDR3aa: CASTRLNEQFF
j_gene: TRBJ2-5; v_gene: TRBV9; abundance: NA; d_gene: TRBD1; CDR3nt: TGTGCCAGCAGCGGATCCGGGACAGGAGAAGAGACCCAGTACTTC; CDR3aa: CASSGSGTGEETQYF
j_gene: TRBJ2-2; v_gene: TRBV7-8; abundance: NA; d_gene: NA; CDR3nt: TGTGCCCTCACGGGGCCCGCGAAGGGCGCCGGGGAGCTGTTTTTT; CDR3aa: CALTGPAKGAGELFF
j_gene: TRBJ2-1; v_gene: TRBV7-9; abundance: NA; d_gene: NA; CDR3nt: TGTGCCAGCAGTCCCACTCGGGACAATGAGCAGTTCTTC; CDR3aa: CASSPTRDNEQFF
j_gene: TRBJ1-2; v_gene: TRBV2; abundance: NA; d_gene: NA; CDR3nt: TGTGCCAGGATAATACAGGGTTTCGATGGCTACACCTTC; CDR3aa: CARIIQGFDGYTF
j_gene: TRBJ2-7; v_gene: TRBV28; abundance: NA; d_gene: NA; CDR3nt: TGTGCCAGCACCAATAGGCACGGGACCACCTCCTACGAGCAGTACTTC; CDR3aa: CASTNRHGTTSYEQYF
j_gene: TRBJ2-5; v_gene: TRBV15; abundance: NA; d_gene: NA; CDR3nt: TGTGCCACCGGCAGAGAGATCAGGGCAGAGACCCAGTACTTC; CDR3aa: CATGREIRAETQYF
j_gene: TRBJ1-5; v_gene: TRBV7-9; abundance: NA; d_gene: TRBD1; CDR3nt: TGTGCCAGCAGCCCGACAGGGGGGCTTTATCAGCCCCAGCATTTT; CDR3aa: CASSPTGGLYQPQHF
j_gene: TRBJ2-1; v_gene: TRBV28; abundance: NA; d_gene: NA; CDR3nt: TGTGCCAGCAGTTTAATTTGGGGAGGAAATGAGCAGTTCTTC; CDR3aa: CASSLIWGGNEQFF
j_gene: TRBJ1-2; v_gene: TRBV12-3/TRBV12-4; abundance: once; d_gene: NA; CDR3nt: TGTGCCAGCAGTTTAGCGCTAAGAGGGGAAGATGGCTACACCTTC; CDR3aa: CASSLALRGEDGYTF
j_gene: TRBJ2-1; v_gene: TRBV27; abundance: once; d_gene: NA; CDR3nt: TGTGCCACCACGTTGGGGGGGGCGGTCAATGAGCAGTTCTTC; CDR3aa: CATTLGGAVNEQFF
j_gene: TRBJ2-1; v_gene: TRBV10-3; abundance: NA; d_gene: NA; CDR3nt: TGTGCCATCAGTGAGTCCGGACGTGGGAGTGGTAACAATGAGCAGTTCTTC; CDR3aa: CAISESGRGSGNNEQFF
j_gene: TRBJ1-1; v_gene: TRBV20-1; abundance: NA; d_gene: NA; CDR3nt: TGCAGTGCTAGAGATCGGTTTGGGACCCGTGGCACTGAAGCTTTCTTT; CDR3aa: CSARDRFGTRGTEAFF
j_gene: TRBJ2-5; v_gene: TRBV7-6; abundance: NA; d_gene: TRBD2; CDR3nt: TGTGCCAGCAGCTTGGTGGTTAGCGGGAGGTCCCAAGAGACCCAGTACTTC; CDR3aa: CASSLVVSGRSQETQYF
j_gene: TRBJ1-1; v_gene: TRBV5-4; abundance: NA; d_gene: NA; CDR3nt: TGTGCCAGCATAGGGGCGAACACTGAAGCTTTCTTT; CDR3aa: CASIGANTEAFF
j_gene: TRBJ2-3; v_gene: TRBV4-1; abundance: NA; d_gene: NA; CDR3nt: TGCGCCAGCAGCCAAGATGTAAAGGCCGATACGCAGTATTTT; CDR3aa: CASSQDVKADTQYF
j_gene: TRBJ2-2; v_gene: TRBV29-1; abundance: NA; d_gene: NA; CDR3nt: TGCAGCGCCCCCGTGCCGGGGAAATTCGGGGAGCTGTTTTTT; CDR3aa: CSAPVPGKFGELFF
j_gene: TRBJ2-7; v_gene: TRBV27; abundance: NA; d_gene: NA; CDR3nt: TGTGCCAGCAGTCCCTTGGGACTCACCCCCGGCCACGAGCAGTACTTC; CDR3aa: CASSPLGLTPGHEQYF
j_gene: TRBJ2-5; v_gene: TRBV27; abundance: NA; d_gene: TRBD2; CDR3nt: TGTGCCAGCAGTCCCCTTTTGCCTAGCGGGAGTTTTACGTTTGGAGAGACCCAGTACTTC; CDR3aa: CASSPLLPSGSFTFGETQYF
j_gene: TRBJ2-7; v_gene: TRBV7-3; abundance: NA; d_gene: NA; CDR3nt: TGTGCCAGCAGCTTAACCCAACTCCCGACAGCATACGAGCAGTACTTC; CDR3aa: CASSLTQLPTAYEQYF
j_gene: TRBJ1-1; v_gene: TRBV28; abundance: few; d_gene: NA; CDR3nt: TGTGCCAGCAGTTTTACCGGGAGATGGACTGAAGCTTTCTTT; CDR3aa: CASSFTGRWTEAFF
j_gene: TRBJ2-2; v_gene: TRBV3-1; abundance: NA; d_gene: NA; CDR3nt: TGTGCCAGCAGCCCGATCATCGGGGAGCTGTTTTTT; CDR3aa: CASSPIIGELFF
j_gene: TRBJ1-2; v_gene: TRBV7-9; abundance: NA; d_gene: NA; CDR3nt: TGTGCCAGCAGCTTTTTTAAAGCGGGGTCCAACTATGGCTACACCTTC; CDR3aa: CASSFFKAGSNYGYTF
j_gene: TRBJ1-1; v_gene: TRBV13; abundance: once; d_gene: NA; CDR3nt: TGTGCCAGCAGCTTATCGCCGGTGACTGAAGCTTTCTTT; CDR3aa: CASSLSPVTEAFF
j_gene: TRBJ2-1; v_gene: TRBV7-3; abundance: NA; d_gene: TRBD1; CDR3nt: TGTGCCAGCAGCTCGTCGACAGGGGGTAACTACAATGAGCAGTTCTTC; CDR3aa: CASSSSTGGNYNEQFF
j_gene: TRBJ2-2; v_gene: TRBV5-6; abundance: NA; d_gene: NA; CDR3nt: TGTGCCAGCAGCTTTGGATGGGGGACCGGGACCGGGGAGCTGTTTTTT; CDR3aa: CASSFGWGTGTGELFF
j_gene: TRBJ1-5; v_gene: TRBV27; abundance: NA; d_gene: NA; CDR3nt: TGTGCCAGCACCTGGTTGGGGGGCAATCAGCCCCAGCATTTT; CDR3aa: CASTWLGGNQPQHF
j_gene: TRBJ2-1; v_gene: TRBV28; abundance: NA; d_gene: NA; CDR3nt: TGTGCCAGCAGCCGGACTGGCGGGAATGAGCAGTTCTTC; CDR3aa: CASSRTGGNEQFF
j_gene: TRBJ2-7; v_gene: TRBV7-9; abundance: few; d_gene: TRBD2; CDR3nt: TGTGCCAGCAGCCCTGGTAGACTAGCGGGAGTCTACGAGCAGTACTTC; CDR3aa: CASSPGRLAGVYEQYF
j_gene: TRBJ2-5; v_gene: TRBV7-9; abundance: NA; d_gene: TRBD1; CDR3nt: TGTGCCAGCAGCCCAATGGACAGGTCGTTGGAGACCCAGTACTTC; CDR3aa: CASSPMDRSLETQYF
j_gene: TRBJ2-7; v_gene: TRBV9; abundance: NA; d_gene: NA; CDR3nt: TGTGCCAGCAGCGTAAGTTCCCAGGGCATCGAGCAGTACTTC; CDR3aa: CASSVSSQGIEQYF
j_gene: TRBJ1-2; v_gene: TRBV30; abundance: NA; d_gene: TRBD1; CDR3nt: TGTGCCTGGAGCCCAGGGACAGGGGATCGATATGGCTACACCTTC; CDR3aa: CAWSPGTGDRYGYTF
j_gene: TRBJ2-1; v_gene: TRBV28; abundance: NA; d_gene: TRBD2; CDR3nt: TGTGCCAGCAGTTTCTCGCTAGCGGGCCCTGTCTACAATGAGCAGTTCTTC; CDR3aa: CASSFSLAGPVYNEQFF
j_gene: TRBJ1-5; v_gene: TRBV5-6; abundance: NA; d_gene: NA; CDR3nt: TGTGCCAGCAGCTGGGGAACAGCTAGCAATCAGCCCCAGCATTTT; CDR3aa: CASSWGTASNQPQHF
j_gene: TRBJ2-4; v_gene: TRBV11-2; abundance: NA; d_gene: NA; CDR3nt: TGTGCCAGCAGCTTCCAGGGGAAGAAAAACATTCAGTACTTC; CDR3aa: CASSFQGKKNIQYF
j_gene: TRBJ2-7; v_gene: TRBV2; abundance: once; d_gene: TRBD2; CDR3nt: TGTGCCAGCAGTGCGGTCGATAGCGGGGGGAACGAGCAGTACTTC; CDR3aa: CASSAVDSGGNEQYF
j_gene: TRBJ2-1; v_gene: TRBV7-9; abundance: NA; d_gene: NA; CDR3nt: TGTGCCAGCAATCCCGCAACAGGGAGCTCCTACAATGAGCAGTTCTTC; CDR3aa: CASNPATGSSYNEQFF
j_gene: TRBJ2-1; v_gene: TRBV6-2/TRBV6-3; abundance: NA; d_gene: TRBD2; CDR3nt: TGTGCCAGCAGTTTCGAATCGAGCGGGATTCCCTACAATGAGCAGTTCTTC; CDR3aa: CASSFESSGIPYNEQFF
j_gene: TRBJ2-1; v_gene: TRBV9; abundance: few; d_gene: TRBD2; CDR3nt: TGTGCCAGCAGCGTAGAGGGGACTAGCTACAATGAGCAGTTCTTC; CDR3aa: CASSVEGTSYNEQFF
j_gene: TRBJ2-1; v_gene: TRBV19; abundance: NA; d_gene: TRBD1; CDR3nt: TGTGCCAGTGGAGACAGGGGGAAACCCCAGTTCTTC; CDR3aa: CASGDRGKPQFF
j_gene: TRBJ1-3; v_gene: TRBV28; abundance: NA; d_gene: TRBD1; CDR3nt: TGTGCCAGCAGTTTCCCAGGGGGCGGAAACACCATATATTTT; CDR3aa: CASSFPGGGNTIYF
j_gene: TRBJ2-5; v_gene: TRBV7-9; abundance: few; d_gene: NA; CDR3nt: TGTGCCAGCAGCTCCGTTGCCCTCCGGGAGACCCAGTACTTC; CDR3aa: CASSSVALRETQYF
j_gene: TRBJ2-3; v_gene: TRBV7-9; abundance: NA; d_gene: NA; CDR3nt: TGTGCCAGCAGCCGTCGTTCGGGGCCTACCGGATGGAACACAGATACGCAGTATTTT; CDR3aa: CASSRRSGPTGWNTDTQYF
j_gene: TRBJ2-1; v_gene: TRBV20-1; abundance: NA; d_gene: TRBD1; CDR3nt: TGCAGTGCTAGAATAAGGGGACAGGGGCCCTTC; CDR3aa: CSARIRGQGPF
j_gene: TRBJ2-1; v_gene: TRBV27; abundance: NA; d_gene: TRBD2; CDR3nt: TGTGCCAGCAGTCCCCAGCGGGAGGGCCCTAATGAGCAGTTCTTC; CDR3aa: CASSPQREGPNEQFF
j_gene: TRBJ2-5; v_gene: TRBV12-5; abundance: NA; d_gene: NA; CDR3nt: TGTGCTAGTGGTCCCATTAAGACAGGCCAGAAAGAGACCCAGTACTTC; CDR3aa: CASGPIKTGQKETQYF